These 10 T cell receptor beta chains originate from one sample sequenced in a study of graft-versus-host responses after intestinal transplantation. Which antigens these TCRs recognize remains unknown. Libraries were prepared by immunoSEQ multiplex PCR; TCRdb keeps only in-frame clonotypes and omits some of them. Of over 100,000 clones listed, roughly 87% are singletons. This specimen consisted of unstimulated CD4+ T cells sorted from spleen or lymph node cells, obtained before intestinal transplant. These receptor sequences come from a human donor who received an intestinal transplant.

The rearrangement uses TRBV7-3 and TRBJ2-2, with TRBD2 matching 7 bases. The CDR3 runs to 16 residues. V gave up 0 bases and J gave up 1 base; unmatched junction bases: 2. The germline gives CDR1 SGHTA, CDR2 FQGTGA. The CDR3 DNA is TGTGCCAGCAGCTTAACGGCGGGGGTGAACACCGGGGAGCTGTTTTTT. Amino acids: CASSLTAGVNTGELFF.

V usage is TRBV6-5 and J usage is TRBJ2-1, with TRBD2 as a possible D gene (5 bases). The V end was cut by 6 bases, the J end by 7 bases, with 19 bases between. This CDR3 region has 15 residues. Germline CDR1 and CDR2: MNHEY and SVGAGI. CDR3 in amino acids: CASRPPGSPRNEQFF. Written as DNA, the CDR3 is TGTGCCAGCAGACCACCGGGATCCCCTCGAAATGAGCAGTTCTTC.

V is TRBV5-1 and J is TRBJ2-3, with D hard to call. The V and J ends lost 0 bases and 5 bases respectively, with 4 bases between them. Germline V lookup: CDR1 SGHRS, CDR2 YFSETQ. This CDR3 contains 12 residues. This CDR3 is CASSLAGDTQYF. CDR3 in DNA: TGCGCCAGCAGCTTGGCGGGAGATACGCAGTATTTT.

Worth noting for this clone: This CDR3 is also generated by other DNA sequences in the sample. J is TRBJ2-7 and V is TRBV6-6; 7 bases match TRBD2. Germline V gene data show CDR1 as MNHNY and CDR2 as SVGAGI (reference sequence). This CDR3 has 14 amino acids. J lost 6 bases, V lost 0 bases, and 5 bases had no gene match. The CDR3 is CASSYSALAVEQYF. CDR3 bases: TGTGCCAGCAGTTACTCGGCTCTAGCGGTCGAGCAGTACTTC.

The V and J genes are TRBV7-2 and TRBJ2-5, with 7 bases aligning to TRBD1. Trimming removed 5 bases from V and 6 bases from J; junction bases left unmatched: 9. Germline assignment: CDR1 SGHTA and CDR2 FQGNSA. The CDR3 is 14 residues long. Here the CDR3 DNA reads TGTGCCAGCAGCCGAGGGGGCGCCGTCCAGACCCAGTACTTC. It is translated as CASSRGGAVQTQYF.

The chain couples TRBV20-1 to TRBJ2-1; D is perhaps TRBD1 (5 bases). The CDR3 sequence is 11 residues long. V was pared by 6 bases and J by 12 bases, with 15 bases between. Germline lookup yields CDR1 DFQATT and CDR2 SNEGSKA (reference sequence). CDR3 DNA sequence: TGCAGTGCGAGATTAAAGGGGTCGCAGTTCTTC. It codes for CSARLKGSQFF.

V is TRBV11-2 and J is TRBJ1-6; 9 bases fit TRBD1. CDR3 length: 17 amino acids. Trimming took 0 bases from V and 10 from J; bases not matched to a gene: 10. CDR1 is SGHAT and CDR2 is FQNNGV in the germline V gene. The CDR3 nucleotides read TGTGCCAGCAGCTTAGAGCTAGGACAGGGGTCAGGATCACCCCTCCACTTT. This encodes CASSLELGQGSGSPLHF.

CDR3: CSVEGNTGELFF. The CDR3 DNA reads TGCAGCGTTGAGGGGAACACCGGGGAGCTGTTTTTT. The chain links TRBV29-1 to TRBJ2-2; D is unclear. This CDR3 region has 12 residues. Looked up from germline, CDR1 is SQVTM and CDR2 is ANQGSEA. Trimming shortened V by 3 bases and J by 1 base, and 3 bases separated the two germline ends.

The chain joins TRBV19 to TRBJ2-3; 7 bases line up with TRBD2. J was trimmed by 11 bases and V by 0 bases; bases with no gene match: 5. From germline, CDR1 is LNHDA and CDR2 SQIVND (reference sequence). The CDR3 loop spans 13 amino acids. DNA for the CDR3: TGTGCCAGTAGTATAGATTGGGGGGGGGTGCAGTATTTT. Translated, it gives CASSIDWGGVQYF.

The chain links TRBV5-1 to TRBJ2-1; D is ambiguous. From germline, CDR1 is SGHRS and CDR2 YFSETQ. CDR3 length equals 14 residues. Trimming took off 5 bases at V and 2 bases at J, with 11 bases between the two ends. In DNA form, the CDR3 reads TGCGCCAGCAGTGCGTCCCCAACCTACAATGAGCAGTTCTTC. It codes for CASSASPTYNEQFF.